This TCR beta chain derives from a study of shared clonotypes between healthy human individuals. Study-wide results and caveats: It was anticipated that sequencing depth would influence how many clonotypes donors shared.

Note on this clone: What it recognizes is unknown.

The CD4+ fraction was divided into a CD45RA+ naive subset and a CD45RA-negative memory subset. About 30,000 T cell genomes (approximately 0.2 ug DNA) went into each sorted-subset replicate. Produced via immunoSEQ multiplex PCR; TCRdb's table is partial and in-frame only. The top ten clones hold roughly 0.61% of a sample with more than 900,000 clones, 75% to 85% of them seen once. V was trimmed by 0 bases and J by 4 bases, leaving 12 bases between them. Germline V gene data show CDR1 as SGHTA and CDR2 as FQGNSA. CDR3 length equals 15 residues. The specimen sequenced was memory CD4+ T cells from PBMCs. Subset specified: CD45RA-negative fraction. The gene calls are TRBV7-2 and TRBJ1-2, with D unclear. This sequence was found in a man younger than 30 in good health. Some clones in this sample may be carry-over from other donors' samples. CDR3 in amino acids: CASSLARGLSYGYTF. CDR3 coding DNA: TGTGCCAGCAGCTTAGCGAGAGGTCTGAGCTATGGCTACACCTTC.